The 14 T cell receptor beta chains listed next were all sequenced from one sample in a study of blood T cell repertoires in COVID-19. Using immunoSEQ multiplex PCR, the repertoire was profiled, and TCRdb retains in-frame clones only, with some absent. The sample lists fewer than 450,000 clones; about 93% were seen once. The material sequenced was peripheral blood. These receptors were taken from a young woman who had recovered from COVID-19.

V gene TRBV3-1 (or the pseudogene TRBV3-2) combines with J gene TRBJ2-3; a weak D match, TRBD2 (5 bases). This CDR3 region has 16 residues. V lost 3 bases, J lost 4 bases, and 17 bases lay in between. Germline CDR1 is LGHDT and CDR2 is YNNKEL (reference sequence). CDR3 nucleotides: TGTGCCAGCAGCCAGGGTGAGCGAGTCGGGGCAGATACGCAGTATTTT. Translating it yields CASSQGERVGADTQYF.

The chain links TRBV11-2 to TRBJ1-2, with 7 bases that match TRBD1. The CDR3 runs to 14 residues. Per germline, CDR1 SGHAT and CDR2 FQNNGV. Trimming at V came to 2 bases and at J to 3 bases, leaving 3 bases not matched to a gene. Written as DNA, the CDR3 is TGTGCCAGCAGCTTATACACAGGGGACTATGGCTACACCTTC. As protein: CASSLYTGDYGYTF.

CDR3 sequence (DNA): TGTGCCAGCAGTTTATTGGGTAAACAGGGACAGCCCCAGCATTTT. As protein: CASSLLGKQGQPQHF. The J gene is TRBJ1-5, the V gene TRBV28, with D perhaps matching TRBD1 (6 bases). The V gene's germline CDR1 is MDHEN and CDR2 SYDVKM. The length of the CDR3 is 15 residues. Trimming cost V 1 base and J 7 bases, with 14 bases left between them.

This clone was seen a few times. DNA for the CDR3: TGTGCCAGCAGAAAACAGGGGGAGAACTATGGCTACACCTTC. Translation: CASRKQGENYGYTF. This chain uses TRBV3-1 (or the pseudogene TRBV3-2) with TRBJ1-2; 8 bases are a match to TRBD1. J lost 2 bases, V lost 6 bases, and 5 bases had no gene match. Per the germline V gene, CDR1 is LGHDT and CDR2 is YNNKEL (reference sequence). There are 14 residues in the CDR3.

The V call is TRBV19, the J call TRBJ2-1, with 10 bases aligning to TRBD1. CDR1 and CDR2 from the germline V gene are LNHDA and SQIVND (reference sequence). The CDR3 covers 16 residues. The junction had 6 bases not matched to a gene; V was cut back by 1 base and J by 6 bases. This chain's CDR3 is CASSIVGTGAANEQFF. The CDR3 bases are TGTGCCAGTAGTATAGTCGGGACAGGGGCAGCCAATGAGCAGTTCTTC.

This chain uses TRBV11-3 with TRBJ2-1, with 9 bases lining up with TRBD2. There are 16 residues in the CDR3. J gave up 6 bases and V 2 bases, and 8 bases lay outside the gene matches. The germline CDR1 and CDR2 sequences are SGHNT and YENEEA. CDR3 in amino acids: CASSLMGLAWVNEQFF. CDR3 coding DNA: TGTGCCAGCAGCTTAATGGGACTAGCATGGGTCAATGAGCAGTTCTTC.

The chain combines TRBV29-1 with TRBJ2-5, with D tentatively TRBD1 (7 bases). V was shortened by 6 bases and J by 1 base, with 12 bases between the two germline ends. Looked up from germline, CDR1 is SQVTM and CDR2 is ANQGSEA. The CDR3 consists of 13 residues. The CDR3 region has the DNA TGCAGCGTGACAGGGACTCGCCAAGAGACCCAGTACTTC. The encoded protein is CSVTGTRQETQYF.

This clone has a handful of counts. The V and J genes are TRBV4-1 and TRBJ1-5; D gene uncertain. The CDR3 has 15 residues. Trimming left V 0 bases short and J 3 bases short, with 9 bases between. CDR1 and CDR2 (germline): MGHRA, YSYEKL. The CDR3 DNA is TGCGCCAGCAGCCAAGATGGTGGAGCCAATCAGCCCCAGCATTTT. This translates into CASSQDGGANQPQHF.

This clone has just a few counts. Additional DNA sequences in this sample encode the identical CDR3. This CDR3 is CASSRDRMNTEAFF. CDR3 nucleotides: TGTGCCAGCTCCCGCGACAGAATGAACACTGAAGCTTTCTTT. This chain connects TRBV18 to TRBJ1-1, with D possibly being TRBD1 (5 bases). The germline gives CDR1 KGHSH, CDR2 LQKENI. Trimming shortened V by 6 bases and J by 0 bases, and 11 bases separated the two germline ends. The CDR3 has 14 amino acids. The whole variable domain, remainder taken from reference TRBV18 and TRBJ1-1, is NAGVMQNPRHLVRRRGQEARLRCSPMKGHSHVYWYRQLPEEGLKFMVYLQKENIIDESGMPKERFSAEFPKEGPSILRIQQVVRGDSAAYFCASSRDRMNTEAFFGQGTRLTVV.

The chain has TRBV7-2 and TRBJ2-3; 11 nucleotides line up with TRBD2. From germline, CDR1 is SGHTA and CDR2 FQGNSA. CDR3 length equals 14 residues. After removal of 3 bases from V and 5 bases from J, the junction contained 1 base not matched to a gene. The CDR3 loop is CASSLGLAVDTQYF. The DNA for the CDR3 is TGTGCCAGCAGCTTGGGACTAGCGGTAGATACGCAGTATTTT.

The chain carries TRBV7-6 and TRBJ2-3, with 11 positions matching TRBD2. The germline CDR1 and CDR2 sequences are SGHVS and FNYEAQ. The CDR3 covers 19 residues. J lost 2 bases, V lost 4 bases, and 14 bases had no gene match. The CDR3 nucleotides are TGTGCCAGCAGCTCAAGACCGGGACTAGCGGCAGGCCCCACAGATACGCAGTATTTT. It translates to CASSSRPGLAAGPTDTQYF.

V gene TRBV7-8 combines with J gene TRBJ1-4; D gene unclear. V was pared by 5 bases and J by 7 bases, with 8 bases between. Germline V gene data show CDR1 as SGHVS and CDR2 as FQNEAQ. The CDR3 is 12 amino acids. CDR3 bases: TGTGCCAGCAGCCCGGTTCGTGAAAAACTGTTTTTT. Translating it yields CASSPVREKLFF.

V usage is TRBV11-2 and J usage is TRBJ2-5, with D perhaps matching TRBD2 (5 bases). CDR1 is SGHAT and CDR2 is FQNNGV in the germline V gene. V lost 5 bases to trimming and J lost 4 bases, with 20 bases between them. CDR3 length: 16 amino acids. The DNA of the CDR3 is TGTGCCAGCAGCCCCGGCCGACTCGGAGGTCCAGAGACCCAGTACTTC. Protein sequence: CASSPGRLGGPETQYF.

This clone was counted a single time. In DNA, the CDR3 is TGTGCCAGCAGCTCCGGACTAGCTAGTCTGTTCTTC. This translates into CASSSGLASLFF. This chain connects TRBV6-5 to TRBJ2-1, with TRBD2 matching 8 bases. Looked up from germline, CDR1 is MNHEY and CDR2 is SVGAGI. With V trimmed by 6 bases and J by 15 bases, 10 bases remained unmatched. The CDR3 has 12 amino acids.